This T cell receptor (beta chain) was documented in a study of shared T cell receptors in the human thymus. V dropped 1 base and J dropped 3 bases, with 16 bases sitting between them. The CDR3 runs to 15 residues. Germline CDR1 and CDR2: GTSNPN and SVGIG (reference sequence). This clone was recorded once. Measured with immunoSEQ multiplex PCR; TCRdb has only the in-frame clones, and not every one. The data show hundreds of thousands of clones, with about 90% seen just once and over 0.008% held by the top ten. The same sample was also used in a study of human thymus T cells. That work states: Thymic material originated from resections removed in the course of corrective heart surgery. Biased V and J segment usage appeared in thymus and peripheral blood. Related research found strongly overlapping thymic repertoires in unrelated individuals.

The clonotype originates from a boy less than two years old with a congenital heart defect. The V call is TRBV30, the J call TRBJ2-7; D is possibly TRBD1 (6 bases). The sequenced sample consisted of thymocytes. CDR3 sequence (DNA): TGTGCCTGGAGTGCCCCGGGACACCGATACTACGAGCAGTACTTC. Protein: CAWSAPGHRYYEQYF. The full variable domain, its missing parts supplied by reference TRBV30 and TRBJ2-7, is SQTIHQWPATLVQPVGSPLSLECTVEGTSNPNLYWYRQAAGRGLQLLFYSVGIGQISSEVPQNLSASRPQDRQFILSSKKLLLSDSGFYLCAWSAPGHRYYEQYFGPGTRLTVT.